These 5 T cell receptor beta chains were all obtained from the same sample, sequenced in a study of CD8 T cells in ankylosing spondylitis (TCRdb year 2017). Library construction relied on 5' RACE. TCRdb lists the instrument as Illumina HiSeq 2500. TCRdb reworked the public reads: Q25 trimming with fastp, MiXCR clone assembly, productive beta chains retained. Duplicate CDR3 protein sequences are folded into a single record with the most common DNA and genes. This sample gives 250,000 to 400,000 distinct CDR3 sequences in total; around 10% of them show up just once. 9.1% of the sample lies in the top ten. Sequences were obtained from blood, either unsorted or a sorted T cell fraction (not recorded which). These receptors came from a female donor with ankylosing spondylitis or in good health (not recorded which).

The chain employs TRBV5-1 and TRBJ2-7; TRBD2 might be the D (7 bases). From germline, CDR1 is SGHRS and CDR2 YFSETQ. The CDR3 runs to 14 residues. Trimming removed 2 bases at V and 7 bases at J, with 16 bases between. The CDR3 reads CASSFGAGAMEQYF. CDR3 nucleotide sequence: TGCGCCAGCAGCTTCGGGGCGGGGGCGATGGAGCAGTACTTC. Full variable domain (rest looked up from reference TRBV5-1 and TRBJ2-7): KAGVTQTPRYLIKTRGQQVTLSCSPISGHRSVSWYQQTPGQGLQFLFEYFSETQRNKGNFPGRFSGRQFSNSRSEMNVSTLELGDSALYLCASSFGAGAMEQYFGPGTRLTVT.

This clonotype was seen many times. V gene TRBV10-3 combines with J gene TRBJ2-2; TRBD1 agrees at 8 bases. The junction had 7 bases not matched to a gene; V was cut back by 0 bases and J by 4 bases. Germline values: CDR1 ENHRY, CDR2 SYGVKD. This CDR3 spans 17 amino acids. CDR3 sequence (DNA): TGTGCCATCAGTGAGTCCACGACAGGGGCGCTCACCGGGGAGCTGTTTTTT. Its protein product is CAISESTTGALTGELFF.

This clonotype was found many times. The V and J genes are TRBV7-9 and TRBJ1-4; D may be TRBD1 (6 bases). Trimming removed 5 bases at V and 8 bases at J, with 21 bases between. The CDR3 contains 16 residues. Germline-derived CDR1 and CDR2 are SEHNR and FQNEAQ (reference sequence). The CDR3 loop is CASSATHREAGEKLFF. In nucleotides, the CDR3 is TGTGCCAGCAGCGCCACACACAGGGAGGCGGGCGAAAAACTGTTTTTT.

Notes on this clonotype: One junction end does not reproduce the germline sequence, and a read error may be involved. V gene TRBV7-9 combines with J gene TRBJ2-1, with D hard to call. Germline assignment: CDR1 SEHNR and CDR2 FQNEAQ (reference sequence). This CDR3 comprises 12 residues. The CDR3 DNA reads as TGTGCCAGCAGCTACGGAGTCAATGAGCAGTCCTTC. Its protein is CASSYGVNEQSF.

The chain recombines TRBV10-2 with TRBJ1-2, with 7 nucleotides matching TRBD1. The germline CDR1 and CDR2 sequences are WSHSY and SAAADI. The V gene end was trimmed by 10 bases and the J gene end by 6 bases; junction bases not matched to a gene: 11. This CDR3 comprises 13 residues. The DNA of the CDR3 is TGCGCCACTAACAGGGGAGTTTTTGATGGCTACACCTTC. This encodes CATNRGVFDGYTF.